Listed below are T cell receptor beta chains from one sample, sequenced in a study of immune evolution from preneoplasia to lung adenocarcinoma. Sequenced by immunoSEQ multiplex PCR; TCRdb stores in-frame clones only, minus some. Counted here are about 7,200 clones, under 85% occurring once; the ten biggest clones make up around 17%. The source material was FFPE adjacent normal lung tissue. These receptors all stem from a person aged 70 to 85 with lung adenocarcinoma. CDR3s include the opening cysteine and the closing phenylalanine or tryptophan. Size values are once, few and many counts, or a class for expanded clones, and some rows have none.

TRBV5-5	TRBJ1-5	NA	CASSPNRVYNQPQHF
TRBV7-2	TRBJ2-7	NA	CASSETSSYEQYF
TRBV10-3	TRBJ2-5	NA	CAISEEVLQGKTQYF
TRBV6-5	TRBJ2-7	NA	CASSSLGVERTYEQYF
TRBV2	TRBJ1-1	few	CASRGGQGITEAFF
TRBV5-1	TRBJ2-7	NA	CASSPSGGNYEQYF
TRBV5-1	TRBJ1-1	NA	CASSLEMLAEAFF
TRBV30	TRBJ1-5	NA	CAWSLWGRSGQPQHF
TRBV9	TRBJ1-2	NA	CASSFTGYGYTF
TRBV10-3	TRBJ1-2	NA	CAISTDRGGYTF
TRBV18	TRBJ2-5	NA	CASSPGQGLGETQYF
TRBV9	TRBJ2-1	NA	CASSVMTGRDEQFF
TRBV27	TRBJ2-1	NA	CASSRDRNYNEQFF
TRBV6-1	TRBJ2-7	NA	CASSEFTGYLIPYEQYF
TRBV6-1	TRBJ1-3	NA	CASSYDGNTIYF
TRBV11-1	TRBJ2-5	NA	CASSSSGGAQETQYF
TRBV28	TRBJ1-4	NA	CASSLGWGEKLFF
TRBV6-1	TRBJ2-7	NA	CASSEPDRAKYEQYF
TRBV5-1	TRBJ1-1	once	CASWSGSVMNTEAFF
TRBV10-3	TRBJ2-2	NA	CAISRTGELFF
TRBV18	TRBJ2-7	NA	CASSTGQSSYEQYF
TRBV5-1	TRBJ2-5	NA	CASSLLRGQETQYF
TRBV27	TRBJ2-3	NA	CASSRKGLAGVTDTQYF
TRBV29-1	TRBJ2-1	NA	CSVEGGQGAQTYNEQFF
TRBV7-2	TRBJ2-3	NA	CASSRNAGASTDTQYF
TRBV19	TRBJ1-1	NA	CASSISGPLSAFF
TRBV18	TRBJ2-7	few	CASSPPVRSYEQYF
TRBV18	TRBJ1-2	NA	CASSPPRDRTYANYGYTF
TRBV5-8	TRBJ1-2	NA	CASSLGRGLGYTF
TRBV10-3	TRBJ2-3	NA	CAISEERDTQYF
TRBV14	TRBJ2-3	NA	CASSHQRGATDTQYF
TRBV6-5	TRBJ2-6	NA	CASSYASGANVLTF
TRBV30	TRBJ2-7	NA	CAWDRGGYSYEQYF
TRBV19	TRBJ2-2	once	CASSRDYTGELFF
TRBV5-6	TRBJ2-7	NA	CASSVGGGEQYF
TRBV30	TRBJ1-5	NA	CAWSGDSHQPQHF
TRBV5-4	TRBJ2-3	NA	CASSRRAPSGADTQYF
TRBV7-2	TRBJ1-3	few	CASSLSPGDGNTIYF
TRBV19	TRBJ2-5	few	CASSIAGETQYF
TRBV4-1	TRBJ2-7	NA	CASSQVLGQGPEQYF
TRBV9	TRBJ1-6	NA	CASSGSNSPLHF
TRBV10-1	TRBJ2-7	NA	CATLSRVLTPYEQYF
TRBV5-4	TRBJ2-1	NA	CASSFQGIKYNEQFF
TRBV28	TRBJ1-1	NA	CASRTPLGNTEAFF
TRBV7-9	TRBJ2-6	once	CASSLQGTGANVLTF
TRBV28	TRBJ1-2	NA	CASSLEGALGYTF